A selection of T cell receptor beta chains follows, all from one sample in a study of T cell repertoires in cytomegalovirus infection. Their cognate antigens are unknown. MiXCR, run by TCRdb on the reads, gives a single entry per CDR3 protein. The data show 700,000 to 850,000 distinct CDR3 sequences, with 30% to 35% seen just once and over 10% held by the top ten. The source material was cultured CD8+ T cells from PBMCs, sampled from culture after CMV antigen stimulation. These receptors were taken from a human donor in good health (CMV status not recorded). Some clones in this sample may be carry-over from other donors' samples. Both conserved end residues are part of each CDR3. The D gene is left open where the match is weak.

V,J,D,CDR3
TRBV5-6,TRBJ2-4,-,CASSSTPGPKNIQYF
TRBV19,TRBJ1-3,-,CASTQATEDRRSGNTIYF
TRBV5-6,TRBJ1-2,-,CASSLNAPGRGYTF
TRBV6-1,TRBJ1-3,TRBD1,CASSDPRQGANGNTIYF
TRBV6-6,TRBJ2-5,TRBD2,CASSFLAGGNKETQYF
TRBV19,TRBJ2-1,TRBD2,CASSIASGGLISYNEQFF
TRBV6-5,TRBJ2-2,TRBD2,CASSYSGGSGTGELFF
TRBV28,TRBJ1-6,TRBD1,CASSSLTGEYNSPHHF
TRBV5-1,TRBJ2-2,-,CASSLGTLIPGAGELFF
TRBV13,TRBJ2-2,-,CASSLATGTGELFF
TRBV5-1,TRBJ1-1,-,CASSLDSGKAFF
TRBV7-9,TRBJ1-1,-,CASSYARANTEAFF
TRBV5-8,TRBJ2-2,-,CASSLRQLSNTGELFF
TRBV12-3/TRBV12-4,TRBJ2-2,-,CASSDLGWAGELFF
TRBV12-5,TRBJ1-1,TRBD1,CASGQNPGGAAEAFF
TRBV7-1,TRBJ1-4,-,CYLSGEDNEKLFF
TRBV12-3/TRBV12-4,TRBJ2-3,TRBD2,CASPIVAGGPVDTQYF
TRBV18,TRBJ2-1,-,CASSPPNTGDEQFF
TRBV19,TRBJ2-7,-,CASSAGHLYEQYF
TRBV7-6,TRBJ2-2,-,CASSGGTNTGELFF
TRBV20-1,TRBJ1-5,-,CSARAREEVSNQPQHF
TRBV12-3/TRBV12-4,TRBJ2-3,TRBD2,CASSLSSGGAPDTQYF
TRBV7-9,TRBJ2-5,-,CASSFQKRQARETQYF
TRBV19,TRBJ2-7,-,CASSPRGTAYEQYF
TRBV12-5,TRBJ2-5,TRBD1,CASGKQGHGAVQETQYF
TRBV7-8,TRBJ2-3,TRBD2,CASSSTSGGVADTQYF
TRBV12-3/TRBV12-4,TRBJ1-6,-,CASSLDRINSPLHF
TRBV28,TRBJ2-5,TRBD2,CASSFLAGGKEETQYF
TRBV5-5,TRBJ2-5,-,CASSLQRRYEETQYF
TRBV28,TRBJ1-1,TRBD1,CASSLTGINTEAFF
TRBV7-8,TRBJ1-3,-,CASSLLDFTGSRGNTIYF
TRBV2,TRBJ2-2,TRBD2,CASNGRGGYTGELFF
TRBV6-6,TRBJ1-1,-,CASSYTEVAGEAFF
TRBV6-6,TRBJ1-2,-,CASSYTGTGNNYGYTF
TRBV7-9,TRBJ2-1,TRBD2,CASLRRASGNEQFF
TRBV27,TRBJ1-1,-,CASSWGTPKLPNTEAFF
TRBV7-4,TRBJ2-1,TRBD1,CASSLVPDRGRNYNEQFF
TRBV7-6,TRBJ1-1,-,CASRKVRGTEAFF
TRBV27,TRBJ1-4,TRBD1,CASTLTGGTGLKATNEKLFF
TRBV15,TRBJ2-7,-,CATSRNTGVPWGYEQYF
TRBV2,TRBJ2-5,-,CASRGSETQYF
TRBV19,TRBJ2-2,-,CVTLSNTGELFF
TRBV7-9,TRBJ2-6,-,CASSFRTQIGEVFSGANVLTF
TRBV7-2,TRBJ1-4,-,CASSINLIPNEKLFF
TRBV27,TRBJ1-2,TRBD1,CASSLSVGQGPSYGYTF
TRBV6-1,TRBJ1-1,-,CASISQENMNTEAFF
TRBV7-6,TRBJ2-2,-,CASSFEQNTGELFF
TRBV9,TRBJ1-3,-,CASNDGALWGSGNTIYF